This TCR beta chain is drawn from a study of blood T cell repertoires in COVID-19. Study in general: The samples span acute and convalescent COVID-19 from the United States, Italy and Spain. In each case, the material was cDNA or gDNA derived from T cells, B-cell-depleted T cells, or PBMCs.

Per the original data handling: Scientists estimated how many nucleated cells there were by amplifying reference gene primers. Assay: immunoSEQ multiplex PCR; the TCRdb copy retains only in-frame clones and omits some. The V and J calls and the clone size are those of that table, but D and trimming were determined from the DNA. Altogether more than 90,000 clones are present, roughly 81% being singletons, with the ten largest covering approximately 1.5%. The CDR3 loop spans 13 amino acids. In germline, CDR1 is SGHKS, CDR2 YYEKEE (reference sequence). Trimming took 5 bases from V and 2 from J, leaving 11 bases between them.

The V gene is TRBV5-5, the J gene TRBJ2-7, with a tentative D call TRBD1 (5 bases). Sequences were obtained from peripheral blood. This clonotype originated in a man aged 40-49 years with acute or convalescent COVID-19. CDR3 region: CASSYRPPYEQYF. In nucleotides, the CDR3 is TGTGCCAGCAGTTACAGGCCTCCCTACGAGCAGTACTTC.